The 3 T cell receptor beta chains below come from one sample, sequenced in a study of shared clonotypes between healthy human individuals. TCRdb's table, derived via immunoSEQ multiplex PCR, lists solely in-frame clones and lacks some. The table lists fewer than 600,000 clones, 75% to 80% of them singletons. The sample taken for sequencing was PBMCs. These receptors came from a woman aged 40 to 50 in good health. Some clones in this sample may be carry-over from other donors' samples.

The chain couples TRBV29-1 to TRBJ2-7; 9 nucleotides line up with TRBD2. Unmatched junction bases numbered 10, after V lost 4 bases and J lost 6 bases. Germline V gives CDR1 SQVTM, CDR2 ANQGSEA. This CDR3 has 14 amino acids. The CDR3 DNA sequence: TGCAGCGTTGTTTTAGCGGGAGAGTTCTCCGAGCAGTACTTC. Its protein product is CSVVLAGEFSEQYF.

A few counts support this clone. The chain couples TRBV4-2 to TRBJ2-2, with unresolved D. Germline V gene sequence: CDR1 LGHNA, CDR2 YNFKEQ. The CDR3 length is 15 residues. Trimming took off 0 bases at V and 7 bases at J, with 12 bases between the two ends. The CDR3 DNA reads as TGTGCCAGCAGCCAAGATTTGGGAACCGGCGGGGAGCTGTTTTTT. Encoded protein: CASSQDLGTGGELFF.

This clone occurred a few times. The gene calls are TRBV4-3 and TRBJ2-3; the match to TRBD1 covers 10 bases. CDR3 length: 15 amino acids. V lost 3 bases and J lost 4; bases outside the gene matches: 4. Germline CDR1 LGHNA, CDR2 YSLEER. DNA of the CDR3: TGCGCCAGCAGCCAGTTAGGACAGGGGGCAGATACGCAGTATTTT. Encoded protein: CASSQLGQGADTQYF.